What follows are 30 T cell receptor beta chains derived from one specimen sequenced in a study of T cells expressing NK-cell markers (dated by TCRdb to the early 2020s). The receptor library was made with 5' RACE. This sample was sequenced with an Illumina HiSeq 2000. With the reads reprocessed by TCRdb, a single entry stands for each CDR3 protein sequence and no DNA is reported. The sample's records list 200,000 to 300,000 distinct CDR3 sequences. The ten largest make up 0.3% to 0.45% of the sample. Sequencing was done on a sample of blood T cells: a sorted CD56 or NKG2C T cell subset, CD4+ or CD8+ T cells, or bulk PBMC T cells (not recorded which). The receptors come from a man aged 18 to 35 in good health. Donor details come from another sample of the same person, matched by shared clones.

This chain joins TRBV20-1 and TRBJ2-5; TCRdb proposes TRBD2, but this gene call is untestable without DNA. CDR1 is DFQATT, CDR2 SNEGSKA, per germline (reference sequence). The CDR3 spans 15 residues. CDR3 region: CSASGSGRAEETQYF.

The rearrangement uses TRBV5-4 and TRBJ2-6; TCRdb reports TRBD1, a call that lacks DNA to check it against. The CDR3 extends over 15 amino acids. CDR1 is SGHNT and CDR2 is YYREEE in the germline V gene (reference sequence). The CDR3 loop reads CASSLVPGWANVLTF.

CDR3 amino acids: CSARAVEGSRSSYNEQFF. This chain links TRBV20-1 with TRBJ2-1; TCRdb lists TRBD2, though no DNA is available to test this call. CDR3 length: 18 residues. Germline CDR1 reads DFQATT; CDR2 reads SNEGSKA (reference sequence).

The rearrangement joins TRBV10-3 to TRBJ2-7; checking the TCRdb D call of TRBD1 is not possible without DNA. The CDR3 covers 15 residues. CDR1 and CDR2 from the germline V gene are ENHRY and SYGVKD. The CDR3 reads CAISVGRGNEAEQYF.

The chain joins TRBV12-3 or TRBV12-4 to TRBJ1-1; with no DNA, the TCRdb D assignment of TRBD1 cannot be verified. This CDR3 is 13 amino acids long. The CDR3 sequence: CASKDRGRTEAFF.

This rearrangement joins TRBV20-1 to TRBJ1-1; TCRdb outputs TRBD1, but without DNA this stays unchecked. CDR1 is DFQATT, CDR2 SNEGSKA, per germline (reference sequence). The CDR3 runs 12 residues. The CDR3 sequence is CSAPGHMTEAFF.

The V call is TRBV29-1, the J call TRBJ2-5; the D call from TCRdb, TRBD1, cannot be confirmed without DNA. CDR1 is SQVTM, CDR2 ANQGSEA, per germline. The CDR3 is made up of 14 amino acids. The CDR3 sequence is CSVWPVGVAETQYF.

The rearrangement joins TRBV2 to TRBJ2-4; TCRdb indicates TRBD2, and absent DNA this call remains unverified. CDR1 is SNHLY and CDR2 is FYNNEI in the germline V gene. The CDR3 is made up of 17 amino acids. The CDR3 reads CASSVRWWASPKNIQYF.

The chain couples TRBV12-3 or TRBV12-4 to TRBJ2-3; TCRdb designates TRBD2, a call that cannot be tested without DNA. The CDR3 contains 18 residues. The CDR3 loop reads CASSLGEMREGPADTQYF.

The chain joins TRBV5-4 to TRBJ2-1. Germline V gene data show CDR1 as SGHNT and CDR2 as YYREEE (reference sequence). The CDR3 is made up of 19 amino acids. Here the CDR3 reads CASSSPNVGVAGWYNEQFF.

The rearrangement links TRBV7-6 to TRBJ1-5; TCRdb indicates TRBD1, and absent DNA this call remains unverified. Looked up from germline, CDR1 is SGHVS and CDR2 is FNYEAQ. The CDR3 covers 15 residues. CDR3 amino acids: CASSPQMGGDRPQHF.

This CDR3 is CSVQDEREAQSEQFF. The chain is built from TRBV29-1 and TRBJ2-1; as DNA is missing, the TRBD2 call by TCRdb cannot be tested. Germline V gene sequence: CDR1 SQVTM, CDR2 ANQGSEA. CDR3 size: 15 residues.

CDR3 loop: CSARVGAGTQETQYF. This chain links TRBV20-1 with TRBJ2-5; TCRdb names TRBD2, which stays unverified in the absence of DNA. The CDR3 covers 15 residues. The germline V gene encodes CDR1 DFQATT and CDR2 SNEGSKA (reference sequence).

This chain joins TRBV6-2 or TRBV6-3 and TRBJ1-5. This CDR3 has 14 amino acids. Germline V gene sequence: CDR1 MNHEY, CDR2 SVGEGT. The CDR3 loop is CASSNRGSNQPQHF.

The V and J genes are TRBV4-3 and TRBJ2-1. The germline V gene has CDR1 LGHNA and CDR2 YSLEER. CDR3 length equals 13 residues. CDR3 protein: CASSQEEISEQFF.

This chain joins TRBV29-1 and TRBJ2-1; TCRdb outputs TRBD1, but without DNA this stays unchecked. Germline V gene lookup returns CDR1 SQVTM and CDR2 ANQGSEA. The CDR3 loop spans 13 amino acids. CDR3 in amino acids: CSVPQVLYNEQFF.

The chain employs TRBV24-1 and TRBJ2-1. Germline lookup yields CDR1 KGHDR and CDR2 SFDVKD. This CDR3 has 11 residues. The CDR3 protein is CATSIDNEQFF.

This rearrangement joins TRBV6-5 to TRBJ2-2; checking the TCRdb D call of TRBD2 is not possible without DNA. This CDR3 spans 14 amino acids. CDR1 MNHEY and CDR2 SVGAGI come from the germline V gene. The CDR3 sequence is CASSYGLDPGELFF.

The CDR3 loop is CASSKGMRRRLSSGANVLTF. J is TRBJ2-6 and V is TRBV21-1. TRBV21-1 is deemed a pseudogene. The CDR3 length is 20 residues.

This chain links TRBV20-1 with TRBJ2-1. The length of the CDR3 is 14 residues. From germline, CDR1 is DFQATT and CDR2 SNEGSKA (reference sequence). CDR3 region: CSAQDVELYNEQFF.

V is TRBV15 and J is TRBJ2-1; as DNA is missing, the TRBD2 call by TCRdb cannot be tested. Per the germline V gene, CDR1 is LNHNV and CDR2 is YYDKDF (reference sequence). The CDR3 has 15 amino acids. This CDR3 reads CATSREREGYNEQFF.

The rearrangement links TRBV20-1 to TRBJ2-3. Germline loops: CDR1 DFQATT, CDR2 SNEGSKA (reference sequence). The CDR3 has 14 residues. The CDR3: CSAAKGEPTDTQYF.

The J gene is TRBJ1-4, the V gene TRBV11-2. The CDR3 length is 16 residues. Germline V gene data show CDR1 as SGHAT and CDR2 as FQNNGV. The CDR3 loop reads CASSLAAGRTNEKLFF.

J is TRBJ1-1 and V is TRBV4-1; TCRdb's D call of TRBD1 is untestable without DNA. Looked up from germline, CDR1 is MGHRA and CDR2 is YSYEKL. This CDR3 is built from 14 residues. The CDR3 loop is CASSQHRPGTEAFF.

CDR3 sequence reads: CASSSETGRATGELFF. The chain is built from TRBV5-1 and TRBJ2-2; TCRdb's D gene call, TRBD2, goes unchecked for lack of DNA. CDR1 is SGHRS, CDR2 YFSETQ, per germline. The CDR3 consists of 16 residues.

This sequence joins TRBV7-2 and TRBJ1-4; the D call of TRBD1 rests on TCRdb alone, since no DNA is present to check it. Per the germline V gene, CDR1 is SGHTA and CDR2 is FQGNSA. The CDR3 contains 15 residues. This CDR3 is CASSLGAGGRGKLFF.

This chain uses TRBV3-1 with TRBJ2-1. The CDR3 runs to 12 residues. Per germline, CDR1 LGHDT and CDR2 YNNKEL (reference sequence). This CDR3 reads CASSQVNGEQFF.

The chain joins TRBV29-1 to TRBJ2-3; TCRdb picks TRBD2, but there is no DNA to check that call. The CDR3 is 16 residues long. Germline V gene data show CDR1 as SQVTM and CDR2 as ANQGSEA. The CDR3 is CSVAPRAIVSTDTQYF.

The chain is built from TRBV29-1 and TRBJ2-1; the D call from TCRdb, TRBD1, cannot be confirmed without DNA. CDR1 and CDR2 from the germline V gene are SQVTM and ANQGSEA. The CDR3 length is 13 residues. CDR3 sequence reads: CSVVWAGDNEQFF.

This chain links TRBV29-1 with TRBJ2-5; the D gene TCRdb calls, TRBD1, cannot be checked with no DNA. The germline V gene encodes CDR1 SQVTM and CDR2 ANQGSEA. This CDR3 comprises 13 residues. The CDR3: CSGGRRLDGSQYF.